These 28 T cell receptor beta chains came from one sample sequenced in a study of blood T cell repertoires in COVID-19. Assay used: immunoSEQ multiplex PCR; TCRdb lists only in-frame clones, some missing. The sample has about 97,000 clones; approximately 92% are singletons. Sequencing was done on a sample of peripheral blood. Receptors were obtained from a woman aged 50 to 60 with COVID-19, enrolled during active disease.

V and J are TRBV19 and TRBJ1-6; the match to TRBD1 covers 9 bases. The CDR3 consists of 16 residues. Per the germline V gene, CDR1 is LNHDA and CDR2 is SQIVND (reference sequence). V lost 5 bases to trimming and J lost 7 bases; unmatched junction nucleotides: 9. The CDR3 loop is CASSDSGTGLNSPLHF. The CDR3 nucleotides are TGTGCCAGTAGTGACTCCGGGACAGGGTTAAATTCACCCCTCCACTTT.

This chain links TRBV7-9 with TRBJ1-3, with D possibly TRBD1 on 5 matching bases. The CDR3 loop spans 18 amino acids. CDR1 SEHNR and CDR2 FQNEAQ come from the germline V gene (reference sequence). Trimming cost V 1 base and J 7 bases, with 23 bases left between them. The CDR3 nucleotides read TGTGCCAGCAGCTTAGATAAGGGCAGGGTCTTCTCGTTGAACACCATATATTTT. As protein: CASSLDKGRVFSLNTIYF.

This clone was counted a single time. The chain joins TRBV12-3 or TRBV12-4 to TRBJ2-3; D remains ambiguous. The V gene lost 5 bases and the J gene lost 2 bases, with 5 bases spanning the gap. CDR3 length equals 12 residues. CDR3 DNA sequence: TGTGCCAGCAGTCCAGACACAGATACGCAGTATTTT. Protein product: CASSPDTDTQYF.

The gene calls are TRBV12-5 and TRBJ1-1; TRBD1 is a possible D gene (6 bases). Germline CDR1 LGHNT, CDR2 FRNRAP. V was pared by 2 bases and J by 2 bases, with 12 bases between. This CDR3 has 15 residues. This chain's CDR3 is CASGLTAGTNTEAFF. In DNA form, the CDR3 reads TGTGCTAGTGGTTTGACCGCTGGGACAAACACTGAAGCTTTCTTT.

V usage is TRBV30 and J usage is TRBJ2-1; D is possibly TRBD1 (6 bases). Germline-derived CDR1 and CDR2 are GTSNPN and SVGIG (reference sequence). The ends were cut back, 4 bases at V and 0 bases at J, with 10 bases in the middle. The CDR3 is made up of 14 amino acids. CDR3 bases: TGTGCCTGGAACAGGGTAAGCTCCTACAATGAGCAGTTCTTC. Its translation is CAWNRVSSYNEQFF.

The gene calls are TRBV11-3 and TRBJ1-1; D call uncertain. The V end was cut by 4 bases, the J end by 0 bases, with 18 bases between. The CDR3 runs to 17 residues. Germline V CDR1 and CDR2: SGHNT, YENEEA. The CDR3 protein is CASSSLLQGRVNTEAFF. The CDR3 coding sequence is TGTGCCAGCAGCTCCCTTCTCCAAGGGAGAGTGAACACTGAAGCTTTCTTT. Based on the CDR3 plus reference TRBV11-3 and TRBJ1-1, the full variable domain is EAGVVQSPRYKIIEKKQPVAFWCNPISGHNTLYWYLQNLGQGPELLIRYENEEAVDDSQLPKDRFSAERLKGVDSTLKIQPAELGDSAVYLCASSSLLQGRVNTEAFFGQGTRLTVV.

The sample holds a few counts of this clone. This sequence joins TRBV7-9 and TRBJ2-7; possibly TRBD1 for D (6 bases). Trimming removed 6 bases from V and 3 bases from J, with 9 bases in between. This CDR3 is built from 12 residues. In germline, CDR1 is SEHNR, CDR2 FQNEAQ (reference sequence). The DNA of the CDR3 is TGTGCCAGCAGTCGAGGGGGCTACGAGCAGTACTTC. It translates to CASSRGGYEQYF.

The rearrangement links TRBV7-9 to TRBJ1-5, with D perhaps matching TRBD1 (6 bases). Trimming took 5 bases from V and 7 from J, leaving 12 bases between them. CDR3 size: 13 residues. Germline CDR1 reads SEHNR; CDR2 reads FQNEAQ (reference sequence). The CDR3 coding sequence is TGTGCCAGCAGCATACAGGGTGAGCAGCCCCAGCATTTT. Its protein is CASSIQGEQPQHF.

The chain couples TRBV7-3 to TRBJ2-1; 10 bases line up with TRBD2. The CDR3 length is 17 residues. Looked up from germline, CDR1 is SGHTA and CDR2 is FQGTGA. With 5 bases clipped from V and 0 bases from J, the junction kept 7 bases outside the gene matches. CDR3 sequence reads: CASSREASGGSYNEQFF. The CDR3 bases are TGTGCCAGCAGCAGAGAGGCTAGCGGGGGCTCCTACAATGAGCAGTTCTTC. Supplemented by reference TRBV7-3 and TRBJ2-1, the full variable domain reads GAGVSQTPSNKVTEKGKYVELRCDPISGHTALYWYRQSLGQGPEFLIYFQGTGAADDSGLPNDRFFAVRPEGSVSTLKIQRTERGDSAVYLCASSREASGGSYNEQFFGPGTRLTVL.

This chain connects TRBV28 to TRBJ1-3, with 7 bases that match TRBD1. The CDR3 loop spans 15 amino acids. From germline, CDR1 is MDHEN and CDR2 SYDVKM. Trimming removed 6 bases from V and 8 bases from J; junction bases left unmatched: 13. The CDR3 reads CASSDPGQLVDTIYF. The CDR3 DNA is TGTGCCAGCAGCGATCCGGGACAGCTAGTGGACACCATATATTTT.

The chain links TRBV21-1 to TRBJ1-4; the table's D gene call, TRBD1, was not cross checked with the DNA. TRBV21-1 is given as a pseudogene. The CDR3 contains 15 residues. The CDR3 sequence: CASSPDGQGGEKLFF. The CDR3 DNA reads TGTGCCAGCAGTCCAGACGGACAGGGGGGGGAAAAACTGTTTTTT.

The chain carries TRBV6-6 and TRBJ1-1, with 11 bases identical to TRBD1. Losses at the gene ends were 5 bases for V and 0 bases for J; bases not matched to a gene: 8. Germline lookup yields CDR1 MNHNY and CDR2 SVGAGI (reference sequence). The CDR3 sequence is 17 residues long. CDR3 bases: TGTGCCAGCAGTCGTCCCGGGACAGGGGGTGTGAACACTGAAGCTTTCTTT. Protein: CASSRPGTGGVNTEAFF.

The CDR3 DNA reads TGTGCCACTAGGGGACAGGGAAAAGAGACCCAGTACTTC. Its protein product is CATRGQGKETQYF. This chain connects TRBV19 to TRBJ2-5, with 9 bases lining up with TRBD1. Per germline, CDR1 LNHDA and CDR2 SQIVND (reference sequence). The CDR3 totals 13 residues. J was trimmed by 3 bases and V by 10 bases; bases with no gene match: 6.

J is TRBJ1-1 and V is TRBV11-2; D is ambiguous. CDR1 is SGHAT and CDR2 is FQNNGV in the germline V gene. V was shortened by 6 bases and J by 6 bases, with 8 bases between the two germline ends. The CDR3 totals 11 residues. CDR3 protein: CASRQFPEAFF. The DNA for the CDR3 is TGTGCCAGCAGACAATTCCCTGAAGCTTTCTTT. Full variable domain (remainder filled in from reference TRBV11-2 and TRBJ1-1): EAGVAQSPRYKIIEKRQSVAFWCNPISGHATLYWYQQILGQGPKLLIQFQNNGVVDDSQLPKDRFSAERLKGVDSTLKIQPAKLEDSAVYLCASRQFPEAFFGQGTRLTVV.

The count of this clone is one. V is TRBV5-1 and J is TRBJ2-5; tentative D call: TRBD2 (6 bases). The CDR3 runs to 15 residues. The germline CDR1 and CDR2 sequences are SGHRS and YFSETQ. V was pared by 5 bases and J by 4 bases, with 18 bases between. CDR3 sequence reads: CASREGTAGTETQYF. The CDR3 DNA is TGCGCCAGCAGGGAGGGGACTGCGGGGACAGAGACCCAGTACTTC. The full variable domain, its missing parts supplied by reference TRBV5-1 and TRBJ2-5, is KAGVTQTPRYLIKTRGQQVTLSCSPISGHRSVSWYQQTPGQGLQFLFEYFSETQRNKGNFPGRFSGRQFSNSRSEMNVSTLELGDSALYLCASREGTAGTETQYFGPGTRLLVL.

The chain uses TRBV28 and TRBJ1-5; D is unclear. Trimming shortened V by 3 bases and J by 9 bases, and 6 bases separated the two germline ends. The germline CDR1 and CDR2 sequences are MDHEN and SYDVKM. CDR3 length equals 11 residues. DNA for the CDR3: TGTGCCAGCAGTTTTGTATCGCCCCAGCATTTT. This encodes CASSFVSPQHF.

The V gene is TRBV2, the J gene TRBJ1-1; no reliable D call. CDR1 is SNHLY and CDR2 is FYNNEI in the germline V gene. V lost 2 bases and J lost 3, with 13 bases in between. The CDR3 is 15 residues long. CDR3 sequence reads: CASSESPGGYTEAFF. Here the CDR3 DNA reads TGTGCCAGCAGTGAATCACCGGGAGGGTACACTGAAGCTTTCTTT. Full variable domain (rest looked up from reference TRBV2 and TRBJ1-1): EPEVTQTPSHQVTQMGQEVILRCVPISNHLYFYWYRQILGQKVEFLVSFYNNEISEKSEIFDDQFSVERPDGSNFTLKIRSTKLEDSAMYFCASSESPGGYTEAFFGQGTRLTVV.

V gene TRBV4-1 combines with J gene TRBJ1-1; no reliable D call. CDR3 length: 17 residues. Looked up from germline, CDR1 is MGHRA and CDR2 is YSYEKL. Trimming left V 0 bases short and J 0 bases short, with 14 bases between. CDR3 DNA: TGCGCCAGCAGCCAAGACGGCTCCGGGAGGATGAACACTGAAGCTTTCTTT. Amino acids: CASSQDGSGRMNTEAFF.

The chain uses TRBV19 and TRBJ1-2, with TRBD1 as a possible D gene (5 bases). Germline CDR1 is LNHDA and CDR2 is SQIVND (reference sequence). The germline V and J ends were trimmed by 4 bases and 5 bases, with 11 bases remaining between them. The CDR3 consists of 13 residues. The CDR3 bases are TGTGCCAGTAGTACAAAGACAGTGTATGGCTACACCTTC. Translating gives CASSTKTVYGYTF. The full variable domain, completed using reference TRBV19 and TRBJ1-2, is DGGITQSPKYLFRKEGQNVTLSCEQNLNHDAMYWYRQDPGQGLRLIYYSQIVNDFQKGDIAEGYSVSREKKESFPLTVTSAQKNPTAFYLCASSTKTVYGYTFGSGTRLTVV.

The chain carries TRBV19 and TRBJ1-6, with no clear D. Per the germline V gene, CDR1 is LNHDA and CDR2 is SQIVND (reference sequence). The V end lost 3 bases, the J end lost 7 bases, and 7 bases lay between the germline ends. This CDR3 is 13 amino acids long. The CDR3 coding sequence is TGTGCCAGTAGTATCATCAGGAATTCACCCCTCCACTTT. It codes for CASSIIRNSPLHF.

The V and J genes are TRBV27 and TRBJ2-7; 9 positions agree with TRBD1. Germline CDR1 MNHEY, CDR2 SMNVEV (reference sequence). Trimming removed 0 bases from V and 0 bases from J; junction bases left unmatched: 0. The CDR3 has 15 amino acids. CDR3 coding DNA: TGTGCCAGCAGTTTATCGACAGGGGGCTCCTACGAGCAGTACTTC. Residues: CASSLSTGGSYEQYF.

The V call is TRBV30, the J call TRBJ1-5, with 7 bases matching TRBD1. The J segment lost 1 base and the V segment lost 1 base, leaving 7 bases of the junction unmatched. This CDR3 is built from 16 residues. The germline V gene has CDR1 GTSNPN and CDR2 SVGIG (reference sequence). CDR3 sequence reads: CAWSGETGRSNQPQHF. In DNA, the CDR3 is TGTGCCTGGAGTGGGGAGACAGGGAGGAGCAATCAGCCCCAGCATTTT.

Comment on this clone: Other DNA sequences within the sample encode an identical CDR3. This chain's CDR3 is CASSFGTSTEAFF. The CDR3 region has the DNA TGTGCCAGCAGTTTTGGGACATCCACTGAAGCTTTCTTT. This chain links TRBV6-6 with TRBJ1-1; D may be TRBD1 (6 bases). The germline gives CDR1 MNHNY, CDR2 SVGAGI (reference sequence). Trimming pared 4 bases from V and 4 bases from J, leaving 10 bases between. CDR3 length equals 13 residues.

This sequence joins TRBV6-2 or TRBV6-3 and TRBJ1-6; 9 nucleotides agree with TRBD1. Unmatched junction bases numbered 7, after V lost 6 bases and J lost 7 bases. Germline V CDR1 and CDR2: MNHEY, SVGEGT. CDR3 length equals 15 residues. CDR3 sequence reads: CASSIGQGRNSPLHF. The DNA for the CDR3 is TGTGCCAGCAGCATCGGACAGGGGAGGAATTCACCCCTCCACTTT.

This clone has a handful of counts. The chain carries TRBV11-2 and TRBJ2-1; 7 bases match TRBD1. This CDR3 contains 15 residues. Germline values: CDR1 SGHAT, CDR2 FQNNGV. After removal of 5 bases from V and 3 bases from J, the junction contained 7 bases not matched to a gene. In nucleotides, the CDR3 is TGTGCCAGCAGCGTATACCGGACAGGCTACAATGAGCAGTTCTTC. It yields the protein CASSVYRTGYNEQFF.

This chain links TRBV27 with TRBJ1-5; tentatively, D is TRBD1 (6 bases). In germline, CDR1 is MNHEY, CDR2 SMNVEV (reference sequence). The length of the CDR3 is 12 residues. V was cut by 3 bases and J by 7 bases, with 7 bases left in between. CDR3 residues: CASSLRGQPQHF. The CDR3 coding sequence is TGTGCCAGCAGTTTGAGGGGGCAGCCCCAGCATTTT.

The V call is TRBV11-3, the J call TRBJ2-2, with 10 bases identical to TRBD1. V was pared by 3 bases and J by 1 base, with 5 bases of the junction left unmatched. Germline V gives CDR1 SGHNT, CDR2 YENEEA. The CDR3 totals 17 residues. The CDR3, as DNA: TGTGCCAGCAGCTTTACCGGGACAGGGGTGAACACCGGGGAGCTGTTTTTT. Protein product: CASSFTGTGVNTGELFF.

CDR3 sequence reads: CASSTYNEQFF. DNA of the CDR3: TGTGCCAGCAGTACTTACAATGAGCAGTTCTTC. V usage is TRBV28 and J usage is TRBJ2-1; D is unresolved. Trimming shortened V by 5 bases and J by 4 bases, and 3 bases separated the two germline ends. The CDR3 is 11 amino acids. The germline V gene encodes CDR1 MDHEN and CDR2 SYDVKM. Variable domain in full (rest from reference TRBV28 and TRBJ2-1): DVKVTQSSRYLVKRTGEKVFLECVQDMDHENMFWYRQDPGLGLRLIYFSYDVKMKEKGDIPEGYSVSREKKERFSLILESASTNQTSMYLCASSTYNEQFFGPGTRLTVL.